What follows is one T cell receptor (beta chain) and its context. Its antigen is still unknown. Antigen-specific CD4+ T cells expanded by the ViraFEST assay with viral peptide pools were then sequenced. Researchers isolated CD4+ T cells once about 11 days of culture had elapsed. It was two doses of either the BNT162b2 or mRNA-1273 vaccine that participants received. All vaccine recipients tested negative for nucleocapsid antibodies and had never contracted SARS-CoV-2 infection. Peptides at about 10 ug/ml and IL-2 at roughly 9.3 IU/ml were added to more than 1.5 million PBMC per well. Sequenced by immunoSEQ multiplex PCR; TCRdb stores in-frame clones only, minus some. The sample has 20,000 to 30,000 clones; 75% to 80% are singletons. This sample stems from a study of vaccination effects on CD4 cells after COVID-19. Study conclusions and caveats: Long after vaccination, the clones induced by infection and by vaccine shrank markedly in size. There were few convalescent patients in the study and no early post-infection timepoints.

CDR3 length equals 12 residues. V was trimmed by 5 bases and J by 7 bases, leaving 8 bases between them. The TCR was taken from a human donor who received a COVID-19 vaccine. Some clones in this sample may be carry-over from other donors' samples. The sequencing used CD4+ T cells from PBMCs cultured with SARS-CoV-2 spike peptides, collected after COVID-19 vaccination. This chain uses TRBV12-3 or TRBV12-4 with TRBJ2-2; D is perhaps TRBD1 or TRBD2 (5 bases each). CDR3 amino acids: CASSGDDGELFF. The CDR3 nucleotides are TGTGCCAGCAGTGGGGACGACGGGGAGCTGTTTTTT.